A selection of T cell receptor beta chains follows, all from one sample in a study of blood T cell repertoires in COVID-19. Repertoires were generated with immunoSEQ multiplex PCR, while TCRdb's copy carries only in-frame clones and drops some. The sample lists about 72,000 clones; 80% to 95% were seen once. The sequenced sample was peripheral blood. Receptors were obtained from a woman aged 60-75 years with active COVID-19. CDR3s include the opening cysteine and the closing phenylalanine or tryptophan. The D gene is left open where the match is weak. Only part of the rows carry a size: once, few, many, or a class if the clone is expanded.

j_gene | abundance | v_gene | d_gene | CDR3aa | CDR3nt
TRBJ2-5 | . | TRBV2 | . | CASSEDTAVQETQYF | TGTGCCAGCAGTGAAGATACTGCGGTCCAAGAGACCCAGTACTTC
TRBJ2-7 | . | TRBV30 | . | CAWSPRLAAGYEQYF | TGTGCCTGGAGTCCCCGGTTAGCGGCGGGCTACGAGCAGTACTTC
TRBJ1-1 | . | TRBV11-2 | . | CASSRMIGNTEAFF | TGTGCCAGCAGCCGTATGATCGGGAACACTGAAGCTTTCTTT
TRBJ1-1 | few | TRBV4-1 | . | CASSHPYGGNTEAFF | TGCGCCAGCAGCCACCCATACGGGGGGAACACTGAAGCTTTCTTT
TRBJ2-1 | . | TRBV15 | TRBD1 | CATSGRQGADEQFF | TGTGCCACCAGCGGAAGACAGGGGGCCGATGAGCAGTTCTTC
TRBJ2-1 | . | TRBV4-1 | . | CASSQSRAKGDNEQFF | TGCGCCAGCAGCCAATCCCGGGCCAAGGGGGACAATGAGCAGTTCTTC
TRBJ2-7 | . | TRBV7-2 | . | CASSQARNGEQYF | TGTGCCAGCAGCCAAGCTAGGAACGGCGAGCAGTACTTC
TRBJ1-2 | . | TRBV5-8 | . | CASFPNRPYGYTF | TGTGCCAGCTTCCCTAACAGACCCTATGGCTACACCTTC
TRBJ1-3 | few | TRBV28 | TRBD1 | CASSPAGTGGNTIYF | TGTGCCAGCAGTCCCGCCGGGACAGGGGGAAACACCATATATTTT
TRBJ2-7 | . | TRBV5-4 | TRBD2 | CASRIDPSGRGEQYF | TGTGCCAGCCGCATCGACCCAAGCGGGAGGGGCGAGCAGTACTTC
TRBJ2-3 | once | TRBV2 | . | CASSGSRGTDTQYF | TGTGCCAGCAGTGGTAGCCGGGGCACAGATACGCAGTATTTT
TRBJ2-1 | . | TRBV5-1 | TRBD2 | CASSLRGLAGGTNEQFF | TGCGCCAGCAGCTTAAGGGGACTAGCGGGAGGGACGAATGAGCAGTTCTTC
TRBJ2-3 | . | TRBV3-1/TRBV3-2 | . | CASSPVNTDTQYF | TGTGCCAGCAGCCCGGTGAACACAGATACGCAGTATTTT
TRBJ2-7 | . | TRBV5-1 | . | CASSLSPGIGSYEQYF | TGCGCCAGCAGCCTCTCACCGGGGATAGGGAGCTACGAGCAGTACTTC
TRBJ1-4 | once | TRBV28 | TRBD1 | CASSFGTVGEKLFF | TGTGCCAGCAGTTTCGGGACAGTAGGAGAAAAACTGTTTTTT
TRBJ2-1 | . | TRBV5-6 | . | CASSSTGTPREQFF | TGTGCCAGCAGTTCTACCGGGACACCCAGGGAGCAGTTCTTC
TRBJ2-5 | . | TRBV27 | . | CASSLRGPGLQETQYF | TGTGCCAGCAGTTTAAGGGGCCCGGGACTCCAAGAGACCCAGTACTTC
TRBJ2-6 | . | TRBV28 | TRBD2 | CASSSLSGSLSGANVLTF | TGTGCCAGCAGTTCCCTTAGCGGGAGTCTGTCTGGGGCCAACGTCCTGACTTTC
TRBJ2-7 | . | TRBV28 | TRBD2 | CASSWGGEYLEQYF | TGTGCCAGCAGTTGGGGGGGGGAGTATCTCGAGCAGTACTTC
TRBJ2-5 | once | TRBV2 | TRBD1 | CASSSRGREETQYF | TGTGCCAGCAGCAGCAGGGGGCGGGAAGAGACCCAGTACTTC
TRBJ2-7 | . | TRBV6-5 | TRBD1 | CASSTGVGYEQYF | TGTGCCAGCAGTACAGGGGTCGGATACGAGCAGTACTTC
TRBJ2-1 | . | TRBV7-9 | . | CASSLRSSYNEQFF | TGTGCCAGCAGTTTGAGGAGCTCCTACAATGAGCAGTTCTTC
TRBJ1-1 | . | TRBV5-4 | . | CASSLLRGSEAFF | TGTGCCAGCAGCTTGCTTCGGGGTTCTGAAGCTTTCTTT
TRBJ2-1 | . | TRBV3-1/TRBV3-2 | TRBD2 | CASSLTSGGNNEQFF | TGTGCCAGCAGCCTCACTAGCGGGGGTAACAATGAGCAGTTCTTC
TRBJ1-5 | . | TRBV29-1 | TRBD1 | CSASTGFGSNQPQHF | TGCAGCGCCTCGACAGGGTTTGGTAGCAATCAGCCCCAGCATTTT
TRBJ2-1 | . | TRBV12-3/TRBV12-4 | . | CASSSGDYNEQFF | TGTGCCAGCAGTAGCGGAGACTACAATGAGCAGTTCTTC
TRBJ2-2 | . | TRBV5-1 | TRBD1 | CASSTDRLRTGELFF | TGCGCCAGCAGCACGGACAGGCTAAGGACCGGGGAGCTGTTTTTT
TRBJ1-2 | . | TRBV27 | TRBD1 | CASSAEFTGDGYTF | TGTGCCAGCAGTGCCGAATTCACAGGGGATGGCTACACCTTC
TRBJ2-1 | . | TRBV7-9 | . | CASSRQASYNEQFF | TGTGCCAGCAGTCGACAGGCCTCCTACAATGAGCAGTTCTTC
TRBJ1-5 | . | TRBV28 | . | CASRPSGTLNQPQHF | TGTGCCAGCAGACCCTCCGGGACACTGAATCAGCCCCAGCATTTT
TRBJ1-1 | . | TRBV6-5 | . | CASTQRNRDTEAFF | TGTGCCAGCACACAACGGAACAGAGACACTGAAGCTTTCTTT
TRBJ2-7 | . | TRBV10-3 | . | CAISDNLAQEQYF | TGTGCCATCAGTGACAATTTGGCTCAAGAGCAGTACTTC
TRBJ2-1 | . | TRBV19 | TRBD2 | CASSIGGGRSYNEQFF | TGTGCCAGTAGTATAGGTGGCGGGAGGTCCTACAATGAGCAGTTCTTC
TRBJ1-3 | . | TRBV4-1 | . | CASSQVRVTNTIYF | TGCGCCAGCAGCCAAGTCAGGGTCACGAACACCATATATTTT
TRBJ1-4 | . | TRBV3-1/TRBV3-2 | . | CASSQDNRGRGEKLFF | TGTGCCAGCAGCCAAGATAATAGGGGTCGAGGCGAAAAACTGTTTTTT
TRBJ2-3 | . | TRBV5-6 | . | CASSLYGDTQYF | TGTGCCAGCAGCTTGTACGGGGATACGCAGTATTTT
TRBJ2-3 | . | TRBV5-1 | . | CASSLTGIGTDTQYF | TGCGCCAGCAGCTTGACAGGCATCGGCACAGATACGCAGTATTTT
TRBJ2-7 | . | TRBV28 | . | CASSSSRGSYEQYF | TGTGCCAGCAGTTCGTCGCGGGGCTCCTACGAGCAGTACTTC
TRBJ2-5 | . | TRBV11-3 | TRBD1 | CASSHRQGSETQYF | TGTGCCAGCAGCCACCGACAGGGGTCGGAGACCCAGTACTTC
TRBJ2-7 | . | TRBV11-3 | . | CASSLDLPFQCYSSYEQYF | TGTGCCAGCAGCTTAGATCTGCCCTTCCAGTGCTACAGCTCCTACGAGCAGTACTTC
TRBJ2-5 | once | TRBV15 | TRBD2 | CATRGSGVEQETQYF | TGTGCCACCAGGGGTAGCGGGGTGGAACAAGAGACCCAGTACTTC
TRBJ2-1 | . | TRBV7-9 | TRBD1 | CASSPSRPDRVGYNEQFF | TGTGCCAGCAGCCCATCGCGGCCCGACAGGGTAGGGTACAATGAGCAGTTCTTC
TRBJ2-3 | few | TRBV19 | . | CASSPLRDFDTDTQYF | TGTGCCAGTAGTCCCCTTCGGGACTTCGACACAGATACGCAGTATTTT
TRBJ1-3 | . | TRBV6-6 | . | CASSTNANTIYF | TGTGCCAGCAGCACAAACGCAAACACCATATATTTT